The rows below give T cell receptor beta chains drawn from one sample of a study of identical twins. TCRdb called the 5' RACE reads again in MiXCR, with one record for every CDR3 protein. Here the sample spans some 590,000 distinct CDR3 sequences, around 9.6% being singletons. The sample also formed part of further work on yellow fever vaccine responses in identical twins.

Sequenced: PBMCs. The receptors here all came from a woman aged 18-30 years in good health. The CDR3 runs from the conserved cysteine through the conserved F or W. D genes are given only for firm matches. Size is omitted from some rows. Given values are once, few, many or a class for expanded clones.

CDR3 | DNA | D | J | V | size
CASSAPGQASPYEQYF | TGTGCCAGCAGCGCCCCGGGACAGGCCAGCCCCTACGAGCAGTACTTC | TRBD1 | TRBJ2-7 | TRBV16 | .
CATGPSEGERPLINTQYF | TGTGCCACAGGACCCTCCGAGGGGGAACGGCCTCTCATAAATACGCAGTATTTT | . | TRBJ2-3 | TRBV12-3/TRBV12-4 | few
CASSHGTRGSDEQFF | TGCGCCAGCAGCCATGGGACCCGAGGAAGTGATGAGCAGTTCTTC | . | TRBJ2-1 | TRBV5-1 | .
CASSFGQTDTQYF | TGTGCCAGCAGTTTTGGTCAGACAGATACGCAGTATTTT | . | TRBJ2-3 | TRBV12-3/TRBV12-4 | .
CSVEVPGGGVGYNEQFF | TGCAGCGTTGAGGTCCCAGGTGGTGGGGTCGGCTACAATGAGCAGTTCTTC | . | TRBJ2-1 | TRBV29-1 | few
CASSQGDFYNEQFF | TGTGCCAGCAGCCAAGGGGACTTCTACAATGAGCAGTTCTTC | . | TRBJ2-1 | TRBV7-2 | .
CATSIGGEIHEQYF | TGTGCCACCAGTATCGGGGGGGAGATCCACGAGCAGTACTTC | TRBD2 | TRBJ2-7 | TRBV24-1 | many
CASMGGVDLLQETQYF | TGTGCCAGCATGGGCGGAGTGGACTTACTCCAAGAGACCCAGTACTTC | . | TRBJ2-5 | TRBV2 | few
CASSSELAGVGGDTQYF | TGTGCCAGCAGTTCGGAACTAGCGGGGGTGGGTGGAGATACGCAGTATTTT | TRBD2 | TRBJ2-3 | TRBV27 | .
CASSQDRGLGEQYF | TGTGCCAGCAGCCAAGACAGGGGTCTTGGGGAGCAGTACTTC | . | TRBJ2-7 | TRBV14 | many
CASKTAGHTEAFF | TGTGCCAGCAAGACGGCAGGGCACACTGAAGCTTTCTTT | . | TRBJ1-1 | TRBV27 | .